The TCR beta chain described here comes from a study of T-cell memory formation after mild COVID-19 (dated by TCRdb to 2020 to 2022). Broadly, across the study: TCR sequence clusters from the two donors were largely donor specific. Longitudinal TCRalpha and TCRbeta repertoire sequencing tracked T-cell clones expanding and contracting after mild COVID-19 in a couple of donors. Two young, previously healthy adult volunteers made up the cohort, one male and one female.

In its sample, this clonotype was seen a few times. It has no known antigen specificity. Base qualities are not recorded, but no much larger clone differs from it by a single base. Sequencing used an Illumina NovaSeq 6000. TCRalpha and TCRbeta cDNA libraries were built by 5'RACE with constant-segment primers, adding sample barcodes and unique molecular identifiers. Trizol reagent was used to extract RNA from every sample. The libraries were amplified in two PCR steps, and the second step added a second sample barcode and Illumina TruSeq adapters. Sequencing of the libraries was done on an Illumina NovaSeq, producing 2 x 150 bp paired-end reads. The original methods were these. The reads were demultiplexed and collapsed into UMI-guided consensus sequences using migec v1.2.7. With mixcr v2.1.11, UMI consensuses were aligned to TRA and TRB V and J templates and assembled into clonotypes. Clonotypes were classified as expanded or contracted when called significant by both edgeR and NoisET, with noise models trained on biological replicates. For edgeR calls, the cutoffs were a false discovery rate-adjusted p below 0.01 and a log2 fold-change threshold of 1. As an exploratory analysis of dynamics, PCA with hierarchical clustering was applied to max-normalized trajectories of the 1000 most abundant clonotypes. Separately sequenced CD4+ and CD8+ repertoires were used to assign the CD4 or CD8 phenotype of responding clones. Using fastp trimming at Q25 and MiXCR clonotype assembly, TCRdb reanalyzed the public sequencing data and kept in-frame beta chains. CDR3 protein sequences are deduplicated, and each keeps its most common genes and DNA. The V and J calls and clone size come from TCRdb's table, not from the authors' own analysis. The table for this sample lists about 410,000 distinct CDR3 sequences; roughly 17% of them were counted only once. The ten largest clones represent roughly a fifth of the sample.

PBMCs were isolated by Ficoll-Paque density gradient centrifugation. The CDR3 sequence holds 13 residues, the cysteine and valine included. The retained sequence is limited to the CDR3, 39 bases, with the frame set at the first base. Here V drops 3 bases and J drops 5 bases, and the junction holds 4 bases not matched to any gene. The germline V gene specifies SGHTA as CDR1 and FQGNSA as CDR2. Broad study findings and their caveats: Some responding clones were detected in pre-infection memory, which suggested that pre-existing cross-reactive memory T cells had joined the SARS-CoV-2 response. Only two mild cases were covered by the study, and larger cohorts that include severe cases with pre-infection samples were considered necessary. Contracting CD4+ clones turned up mainly in the CM and EM memory subsets, whereas EMRA was where CD8+ clones were enriched. SARS-CoV-2 specificity of the second-wave clones peaking on day 37 was not confirmed. Clones contracting from day 15 to 85 had balanced CD4/CD8 phenotypes, while a second wave expanding from day 15 to 37 was biased towards CD4+.

This sequence uses TRBV7-2 and TRBJ2-7; TRBD1 aligns with 7 central bases. Specimen: PBMCs or a T cell subset sorted from them (not recorded which). This receptor was obtained from a man aged 18 to 30 who had mild COVID-19 (a few samples of this study predate the infection). The sample titles of this study are shuffled in the database, so cell type and time point are left out; the donor was told from shared clones. The CDR3 reads as follows: CASSLIGGNEQYV. The bases read TGTGCCAGCAGCTTGATAGGGGGCAACGAGCAGTACGTC.